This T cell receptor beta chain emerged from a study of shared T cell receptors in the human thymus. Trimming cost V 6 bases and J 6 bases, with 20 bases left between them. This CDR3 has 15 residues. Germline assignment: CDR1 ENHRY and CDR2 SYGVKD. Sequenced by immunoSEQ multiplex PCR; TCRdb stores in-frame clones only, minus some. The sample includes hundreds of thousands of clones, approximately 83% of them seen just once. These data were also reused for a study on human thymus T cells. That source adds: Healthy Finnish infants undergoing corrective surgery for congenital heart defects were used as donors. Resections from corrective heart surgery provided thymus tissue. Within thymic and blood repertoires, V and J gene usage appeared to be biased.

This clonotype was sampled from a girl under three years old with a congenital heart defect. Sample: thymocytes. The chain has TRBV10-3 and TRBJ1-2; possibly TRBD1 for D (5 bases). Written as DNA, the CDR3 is TGTGCCATCAGGGGGGAGGGGAAGGTGTCGGATGGCTACACCTTC. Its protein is CAIRGEGKVSDGYTF.